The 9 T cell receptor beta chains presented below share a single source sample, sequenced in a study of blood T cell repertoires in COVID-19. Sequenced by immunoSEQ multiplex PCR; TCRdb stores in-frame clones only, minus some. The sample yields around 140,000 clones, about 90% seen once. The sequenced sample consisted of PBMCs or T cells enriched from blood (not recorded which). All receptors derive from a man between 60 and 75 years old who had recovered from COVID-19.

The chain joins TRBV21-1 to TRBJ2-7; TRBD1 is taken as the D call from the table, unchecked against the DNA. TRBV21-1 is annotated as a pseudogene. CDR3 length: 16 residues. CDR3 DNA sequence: TGTGCCAGCAGTCATACCCCGGGACAGGGGTGGGGCGAGCAGTACTTC. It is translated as CASSHTPGQGWGEQYF.

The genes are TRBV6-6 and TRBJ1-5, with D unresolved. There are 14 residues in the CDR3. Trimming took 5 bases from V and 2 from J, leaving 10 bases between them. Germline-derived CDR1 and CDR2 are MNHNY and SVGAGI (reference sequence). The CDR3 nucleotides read TGTGCCAGCAGTGAGAACCTGGGCAATCAGCCCCAGCATTTT. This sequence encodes CASSENLGNQPQHF.

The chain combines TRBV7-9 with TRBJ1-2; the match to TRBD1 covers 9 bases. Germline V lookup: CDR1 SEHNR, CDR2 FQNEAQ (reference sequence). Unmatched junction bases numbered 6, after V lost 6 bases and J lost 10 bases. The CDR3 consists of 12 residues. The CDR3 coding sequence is TGTGCCAGCAGTTCCGGGACAGGGACCTACACCTTC. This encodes CASSSGTGTYTF.

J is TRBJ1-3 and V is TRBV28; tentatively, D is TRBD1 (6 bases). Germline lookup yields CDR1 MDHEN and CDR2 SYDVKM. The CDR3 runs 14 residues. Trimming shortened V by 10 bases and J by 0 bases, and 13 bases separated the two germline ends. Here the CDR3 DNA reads TGTGCCAACAGCGACAGGAGCTCTGGAAACACCATATATTTT. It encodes CANSDRSSGNTIYF.

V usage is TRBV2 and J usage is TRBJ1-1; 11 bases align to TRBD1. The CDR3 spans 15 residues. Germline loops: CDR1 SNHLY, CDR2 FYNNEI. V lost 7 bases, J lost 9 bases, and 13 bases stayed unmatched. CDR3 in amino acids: CASTSGDRGTWKAFF. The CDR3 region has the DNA TGTGCCAGCACGTCCGGGGACAGGGGGACGTGGAAAGCTTTCTTT.

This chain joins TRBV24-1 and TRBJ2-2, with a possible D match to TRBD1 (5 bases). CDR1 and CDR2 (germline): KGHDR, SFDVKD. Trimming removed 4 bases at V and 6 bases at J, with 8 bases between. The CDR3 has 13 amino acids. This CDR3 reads CATSDRAAGELFF. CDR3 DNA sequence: TGTGCCACCAGTGACAGGGCGGCCGGGGAGCTGTTTTTT.

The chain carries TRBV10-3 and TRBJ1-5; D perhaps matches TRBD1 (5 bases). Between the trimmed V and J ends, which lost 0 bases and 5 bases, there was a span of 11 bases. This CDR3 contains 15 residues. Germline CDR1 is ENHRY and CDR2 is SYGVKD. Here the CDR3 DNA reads TGTGCCATCAGTGAGTCAGGGCAGGGTGATCAGCCCCAGCATTTT. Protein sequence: CAISESGQGDQPQHF.

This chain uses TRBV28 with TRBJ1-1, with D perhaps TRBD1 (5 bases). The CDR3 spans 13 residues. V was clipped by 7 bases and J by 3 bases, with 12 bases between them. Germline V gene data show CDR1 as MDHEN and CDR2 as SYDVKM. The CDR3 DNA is TGTGCCAGCATCATGGAGGGGTACACTGAAGCTTTCTTT. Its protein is CASIMEGYTEAFF.

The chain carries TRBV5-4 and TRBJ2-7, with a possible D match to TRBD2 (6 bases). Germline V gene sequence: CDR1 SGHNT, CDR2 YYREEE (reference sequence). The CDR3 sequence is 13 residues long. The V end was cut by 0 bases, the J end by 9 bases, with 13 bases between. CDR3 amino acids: CASSLDAGGVQYF. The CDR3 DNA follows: TGTGCCAGCAGCTTGGACGCCGGGGGTGTGCAGTACTTC.